Presented here are 15 T cell receptor beta chains from one specimen sequenced in a study of CD8 T cells in ankylosing spondylitis. In TCRdb, the 5' RACE reads were re-called with MiXCR into one record per CDR3 protein. The data contain around 220,000 distinct CDR3 sequences, about 18% of them singletons. Findings of the study overall: Apparently characteristic of ankylosing spondylitis blood was a TCR beta motif (fewer than ten highly homologous variants).

The antigens of these receptors remain unknown. Specimen: blood, either unsorted or a sorted T cell fraction (not recorded which). These receptors were taken from a male donor with ankylosing spondylitis.

This clonotype was recorded a few times. The J gene is TRBJ2-1, the V gene TRBV4-2; 8 nucleotides match TRBD2. This CDR3 is 17 amino acids long. V gave up 0 bases and J gave up 9 bases; unmatched junction bases: 13. Germline assignment: CDR1 LGHNA and CDR2 YNFKEQ. The CDR3 DNA is TGTGCCAGCAGCCAAGATTTGGCTAGCGGGTGGGGGAGTGAGCAGTTCTTC. Protein: CASSQDLASGWGSEQFF.

The chain joins TRBV28 to TRBJ1-5; D is unresolved. The V gene lost 6 bases and the J gene lost 0 bases, with 12 bases spanning the gap. CDR1 is MDHEN and CDR2 is SYDVKM in the germline V gene. There are 15 residues in the CDR3. CDR3 DNA sequence: TGTGCCAGCAGCCTAGGAATCTCTAGCAATCAGCCCCAGCATTTT. It yields the protein CASSLGISSNQPQHF.

The V and J genes are TRBV6-1 and TRBJ1-5; D is perhaps TRBD1 (6 bases). V dropped 5 bases and J dropped 0 bases, with 23 bases sitting between them. Germline V CDR1 and CDR2: MNHNS, SASEGT. The CDR3 length is 19 residues. The CDR3 sequence is CASSPNRDTELYSNQPQHF. DNA for the CDR3: TGTGCCAGCAGTCCCAACCGGGACACCGAGCTTTATAGCAATCAGCCCCAGCATTTT.

The chain is built from TRBV5-1 and TRBJ2-5; TRBD2 matches at 15 bases. In germline, CDR1 is SGHRS, CDR2 YFSETQ. With V trimmed by 6 bases and J by 2 bases, 8 bases remained unmatched. The CDR3 is 17 amino acids. The CDR3 loop reads CASTGLAGGGYQETQYF. The CDR3, as DNA: TGCGCCAGCACCGGACTAGCGGGAGGGGGGTATCAAGAGACCCAGTACTTC.

This clonotype has only a few counts. The chain employs TRBV7-3 and TRBJ2-3; D tentatively reads TRBD1 or TRBD2 (5 bases each). The CDR3 runs 16 residues. Trimming pared 5 bases from V and 0 bases from J, leaving 15 bases between. The V gene's germline CDR1 is SGHTA and CDR2 FQGTGA. The DNA for the CDR3 is TGTGCCAGCAGCAAGACCGGGACGGATAGCACAGATACGCAGTATTTT. Its protein is CASSKTGTDSTDTQYF.

Remarks on this clonotype: The germline gene is not matched at one end of the junction; a read error may be the cause. The rearrangement uses TRBV4-3 and TRBJ2-3, with 11 nucleotides matching TRBD1. CDR3 length: 17 amino acids. Germline CDR1 and CDR2: LGHNA and YSLEER. The CDR3 loop reads CASSQDRDRGVWDTQYF. The DNA of the CDR3 is TGCGCCAGTAGCCAAGACCGGGACAGGGGGGTTTGGGATACGCAGTATTTT.

The chain couples TRBV19 to TRBJ2-3; possibly TRBD1 for D (6 bases). The V gene's germline CDR1 is LNHDA and CDR2 SQIVND (reference sequence). V lost 3 bases and J lost 0, with 10 bases in between. The CDR3 runs to 15 residues. As DNA, the CDR3 is TGTGCCAGTAGTATCGGGCAGGGGAGCACAGATACGCAGTATTTT. As protein: CASSIGQGSTDTQYF.

The chain links TRBV6-1 to TRBJ2-7; D ambiguous. Germline CDR1 reads MNHNS; CDR2 reads SASEGT. The CDR3 contains 12 residues. Between the trimmed V and J ends, which lost 8 bases and 0 bases, there was a span of 8 bases. The CDR3 sequence: CASCDNSYEQYF. CDR3 bases: TGTGCCAGCTGCGACAACTCCTACGAGCAGTACTTC.

The table lists this clonotype with many counts. J is TRBJ2-1 and V is TRBV12-3 or TRBV12-4, with D perhaps matching TRBD1 or TRBD2 (7 bases each). Trimming left V 0 bases short and J 1 base short, with 13 bases between. The CDR3 has 17 residues. CDR3 coding DNA: TGTGCCAGCAGTTTAGCGGGAGGGACAGTTTCCTACAATGAGCAGTTCTTC. Amino acids: CASSLAGGTVSYNEQFF.

This clonotype was found a few times. This chain joins TRBV15 and TRBJ2-5; D gene unclear. There are 13 residues in the CDR3. Trimming removed 5 bases from V and 2 bases from J, with 9 bases in between. Germline V lookup: CDR1 LNHNV, CDR2 YYDKDF (reference sequence). The CDR3 DNA reads as TGTGCCACCAGCGAGTTCAGGCAAGAGACCCAGTACTTC. It codes for CATSEFRQETQYF.

The chain is built from TRBV18 and TRBJ2-7; D ambiguous. Trimming stripped 3 bases from V and 3 bases from J, with 18 bases between. Germline CDR1 reads KGHSH; CDR2 reads LQKENI. The CDR3 is 16 residues long. CDR3 residues: CASSPDSTGSYYEQYF. Written as DNA, the CDR3 is TGTGCCAGCTCACCCGATTCTACGGGCTCATACTACGAGCAGTACTTC.

The chain carries TRBV15 and TRBJ2-3; 8 bases match TRBD2. The CDR3 covers 15 residues. V lost 1 base and J lost 3; bases outside the gene matches: 3. Germline V gives CDR1 LNHNV, CDR2 YYDKDF (reference sequence). The chain's CDR3 is CATSRGGLGTDTQYF. The CDR3, as DNA: TGTGCCACCAGCAGAGGGGGACTAGGGACAGATACGCAGTATTTT.

This clonotype occurred a few times. The CDR3: CSARGRGAETQYF. The CDR3 DNA follows: TGCAGCGCTAGGGGCAGGGGGGCAGAGACCCAGTACTTC. This rearrangement joins TRBV29-1 to TRBJ2-5; a possible D gene is TRBD1 (7 bases). CDR1 and CDR2 from the germline V gene are SQVTM and ANQGSEA. This CDR3 comprises 13 residues. Trimming left V 7 bases short and J 4 bases short, with 16 bases between. Looking up the rest from reference TRBV29-1 and TRBJ2-5 gives the full variable domain: SAVISQKPSRDICQRGTSLTIQCQVDSQVTMMFWYRQQPGQSLTLIATANQGSEATYESGFVIDKFPISRPNLTFSTLTVSNMSPEDSSIYLCSARGRGAETQYFGPGTRLLVL.

This clonotype occurred a few times. The chain is built from TRBV7-9 and TRBJ1-2; weak D call: TRBD1 (5 bases). The V and J ends lost 7 bases and 6 bases respectively, with 12 bases between them. The CDR3 runs 12 residues. The germline V gene encodes CDR1 SEHNR and CDR2 FQNEAQ (reference sequence). In nucleotides, the CDR3 is TGTGCCAGCATGGGGGGTGATCATGGCTACACCTTC. This gives the protein CASMGGDHGYTF.

This clonotype appeared a few times. The CDR3, as DNA: TGCAGCGCCCGAGCGGGAGTGGCCTACAATGAGCAGTTCTTC. This codes for CSARAGVAYNEQFF. The chain is built from TRBV29-1 and TRBJ2-1, with 8 positions matching TRBD2. The V segment lost 7 bases and the J segment 2 bases; nucleotides outside the gene matches: 7. CDR1 is SQVTM and CDR2 is ANQGSEA in the germline V gene. The length of the CDR3 is 14 residues.